There are a few counts of the clone carrying this T cell receptor (beta chain). The entry originates in a study of OX40 agonist ivuxolimab in advanced cancers. Profiling relied on immunoSEQ multiplex PCR, and the TCRdb table lists in-frame clones only, not all of them. The data hold 80,000 to 85,000 clones, with around 84% observed a single time. Between the trimmed V and J ends, which lost 1 base and 1 base, there was a span of 7 bases. Germline V gene data show CDR1 as MGHRA and CDR2 as YSYEKL. There are 14 residues in the CDR3. The chain has TRBV4-1 and TRBJ1-1, with D perhaps TRBD1 (5 bases). Sequenced here: CD4+ or CD8+ T cells sorted from blood, sampled in a trial of the OX40 agonist ivuxolimab. The receptor was derived from an adult with an advanced solid tumor such as melanoma, head and neck, liver or kidney cancer. The CDR3 loop reads CASSQGQKNTEAFF. The CDR3 DNA is TGCGCCAGCAGCCAAGGACAGAAGAACACTGAAGCTTTCTTT.